This TCR beta chain was observed in a study of blood T cell repertoires in COVID-19. Across the whole study: There were acute and convalescent COVID-19 samples, and they came from the United States, Italy and Spain.

In the original workflow: Reference gene primer amplification in the assay estimated nucleated cell counts. Using immunoSEQ multiplex PCR, the repertoire was profiled, and TCRdb retains in-frame clones only, with some absent. For V, J and clone size, that table is used; D and trimming come from the DNA. Among more than 100,000 clones listed, about 80% were seen once. Germline V gene sequence: CDR1 MNHNS, CDR2 SASEGT. The CDR3 sequence is 16 residues long. V dropped 3 bases and J dropped 6 bases, with 17 bases sitting between them. This TCR was recovered from a human donor in a cohort sampled during active COVID-19. The sample taken for sequencing was peripheral blood. This sequence joins TRBV6-1 and TRBJ2-2; possible D gene TRBD1, 6 bases. In DNA, the CDR3 is TGTGCCAGCAGTGAGATCGTGGGGGCTCAGTCCGGGGAGCTGTTTTTT. Translation gives CASSEIVGAQSGELFF.